This T cell receptor beta chain was sequenced during a study of PD-1 blockade in classical Hodgkin lymphoma. Sequencing was performed with immunoSEQ multiplex PCR; in TCRdb, only in-frame clones are kept and a portion is missing. The sample has approximately 25,000 clones; about 90% are singletons. Time point in this sample: newly diagnosed, previously untreated cHL patient sample. Magnetic negative selection was used to purify CD4+ T cells from thawed PBMCs. The V end was cut by 2 bases, the J end by 4 bases, with 12 bases between. Germline assignment: CDR1 MNHNS and CDR2 SASEGT. The CDR3 length is 14 residues.

The V gene is TRBV6-1, the J gene TRBJ2-7; D uncertain. What was sequenced was CD4+ T cells from blood. The sequence derives from a human donor with classical Hodgkin lymphoma. The CDR3: CASSELGNQYEQYF. DNA for the CDR3: TGTGCCAGCAGTGAATTAGGGAATCAATACGAGCAGTACTTC.